This T cell receptor (beta chain) was identified during a study of human T cells and chemical hapten exposure. The trim removed 1 base at V and 2 bases at J, leaving 14 bases unmatched. Per the germline V gene, CDR1 is DFQATT and CDR2 is SNEGSKA (reference sequence). The CDR3 is 18 residues long. This clonotype was seen at least ten times. The library labeled individual cDNA molecules by adding unique molecular identifiers to them. TCRdb passed the RACE reads through MiXCR, listing each CDR3 protein once. The table includes 45,000 to 60,000 distinct CDR3 sequences, around 9.3% detected once. Noted time point: patch test 1, 2 weeks after DPC sensitization. Treatment given: therapeutic diphenylcyclopropenone sensitization with weekly scalp DPC.

The chain links TRBV20-1 to TRBJ2-3; TRBD2 matches at 8 bases. This material consisted of whole blood, taken in connection with sensitization to the hapten diphenylcyclopropenone (DPC). This clonotype originated in a woman aged 40 to 55 with alopecia areata. Some clones in this sample may be carry-over from other donors' samples. The DNA of the CDR3 is TGCAGTGCTAGAGCCTACTCGGACAGCGGGGGCCCCACAGATACGCAGTATTTT. Protein: CSARAYSDSGGPTDTQYF.